This passage covers 22 T cell receptor beta chains from one sample sequenced in a study of blood T cells in healthy people across ages (dated by TCRdb to between 2014 and 2017). Receptor libraries were prepared by 5' RACE. These reads were obtained on an Illumina HiSeq 2500. The second PCR ran for about 7 to 11 cycles and used a J-beta primer mix along with a sample-barcoded 5' primer. The raw public reads went through TCRdb reprocessing: fastp at Q25, MiXCR clone calling, in-frame beta chains kept. Under each unique CDR3 protein, matching rows form one entry showing the most common genes and DNA. The sample profile shows fewer than 900,000 distinct CDR3 sequences; about 42% of them were found once. The ten largest clonotypes hold 20% to 25% of the sample. The sequencing input was blood. These receptors all come from an older woman in good health.

The chain joins TRBV30 to TRBJ1-6; 8 bases fit TRBD1. V lost 2 bases, J lost 6 bases, and 6 bases stayed unmatched. This CDR3 region has 15 residues. CDR1 and CDR2 (germline): GTSNPN, SVGIG (reference sequence). CDR3 sequence: CAWSIRTGLNSPLHF. CDR3 DNA sequence: TGTGCCTGGAGTATCCGGACAGGGCTTAATTCACCCCTCCACTTT. Looking up the rest from reference TRBV30 and TRBJ1-6 gives the full variable domain: SQTIHQWPATLVQPVGSPLSLECTVEGTSNPNLYWYRQAAGRGLQLLFYSVGIGQISSEVPQNLSASRPQDRQFILSSKKLLLSDSGFYLCAWSIRTGLNSPLHFGNGTRLTVT.

CDR3 amino acids: CASSSSGRAVDEQYF. The CDR3 DNA is TGTGCCAGCAGTTCCAGCGGGAGGGCCGTAGATGAGCAGTACTTC. The chain recombines TRBV12-3 or TRBV12-4 with TRBJ2-5; TRBD2 aligns across 10 bases. The J segment lost 11 bases and the V segment lost 4 bases, leaving 13 bases of the junction unmatched. The CDR3 is made up of 15 amino acids.

CDR3 DNA sequence: TGCGCCAGCAGCGCCTATGGACCGGCCACAGATACGCAGTATTTT. This codes for CASSAYGPATDTQYF. The chain employs TRBV10-1 and TRBJ2-3, with D unclear. Germline loops: CDR1 WNHNN, CDR2 SYGVQD (reference sequence). This CDR3 has 15 residues. Between the trimmed V and J ends, which lost 6 bases and 2 bases, there was a span of 15 bases.

This clonotype came up once. The chain recombines TRBV11-2 with TRBJ2-1; 8 bases fit TRBD2. Germline V lookup: CDR1 SGHAT, CDR2 FQNNGV. The CDR3 length is 16 residues. The V segment lost 0 bases and the J segment 5 bases; nucleotides outside the gene matches: 6. This chain's CDR3 is CASSLDQAGENNEQFF. Here the CDR3 DNA reads TGTGCCAGCAGCTTAGATCAAGCGGGAGAAAACAATGAGCAGTTCTTC.

This clonotype came up a few times. The rearrangement uses TRBV6-2 or TRBV6-3 and TRBJ2-1; 9 bases align to TRBD2. The CDR3 length is 16 residues. Germline V gives CDR1 MNHEY, CDR2 SVGEGT. Losses at the gene ends were 4 bases for V and 5 bases for J; bases not matched to a gene: 9. CDR3 sequence: CASSWGRAGGHNEQFF. CDR3 in DNA: TGTGCCAGCAGTTGGGGACGAGCGGGAGGCCACAATGAGCAGTTCTTC.

Comment on this clonotype: Sequence at one end of the junction differs from germline and may be a read error. The CDR3: CAGSLGAGGYGYTF. CDR3 DNA: TGTGCCGGCAGCTTAGGGGCAGGGGGCTATGGCTACACCTTC. V gene TRBV7-2 combines with J gene TRBJ1-2; 7 nucleotides match TRBD1. Germline-derived CDR1 and CDR2 are SGHTA and FQGNSA. The CDR3 extends over 14 amino acids.

This chain uses TRBV7-2 with TRBJ2-4; TRBD1 matches at 7 bases. The J call may be incorrect, as the DNA end agrees better with TRBJ2-5. The CDR3 consists of 15 residues. From germline, CDR1 is SGHTA and CDR2 FQGNSA. CDR3 in DNA: TGTGCCAGCAGCTTAGACAGGGGAATCGGGAAGACCCAGTACTTC. This sequence encodes CASSLDRGIGKTQYF.

The V call is TRBV6-5, the J call TRBJ2-5, with D tentatively TRBD2 (5 bases). Germline V gives CDR1 MNHEY, CDR2 SVGAGI. This CDR3 region has 14 residues. Trimming removed 6 bases from V and 4 bases from J, with 15 bases in between. Written as DNA, the CDR3 is TGTGCCAGCAGCTCCGCACGGACTGCAGAGACCCAGTACTTC. Its translation is CASSSARTAETQYF.

J is TRBJ2-4 and V is TRBV28; D possibly corresponds to TRBD1 (7 bases). From germline, CDR1 is MDHEN and CDR2 SYDVKM. This CDR3 has 13 residues. V was pared by 6 bases and J by 13 bases, with 19 bases between. The CDR3 bases are TGTGCCAGCAGGGGACAGAATTCGGGGGAGCAGTACTTC. Its translation is CASRGQNSGEQYF.

The CDR3 sequence is CASSVVILGPWEETQYF. The CDR3 DNA follows: TGTGCCAGCAGCGTAGTAATATTGGGACCCTGGGAAGAGACCCAGTACTTC. The chain joins TRBV9 to TRBJ2-5; D is possibly TRBD1 or TRBD2 (5 bases each). Trimming took off 0 bases at V and 3 bases at J, with 18 bases between the two ends. The length of the CDR3 is 17 residues. Germline values: CDR1 SGDLS, CDR2 YYNGEE. The complete variable domain, with remaining parts taken from reference TRBV9 and TRBJ2-5, reads DSGVTQTPKHLITATGQRVTLRCSPRSGDLSVYWYQQSLDQGLQFLIQYYNGEERAKGNILERFSAQQFPDLHSELNLSSLELGDSALYFCASSVVILGPWEETQYFGPGTRLLVL.

This clonotype showed up just a few times. The J gene is TRBJ1-6, the V gene TRBV27; D perhaps matches TRBD1 (6 bases). The length of the CDR3 is 14 residues. Germline V CDR1 and CDR2: MNHEY, SMNVEV (reference sequence). Trimming removed 6 bases at V and 6 bases at J, with 12 bases between. In nucleotides, the CDR3 is TGTGCCAGCAGCCCGGACAGAGTTAATTCACCCCTCCACTTT. Amino acid sequence: CASSPDRVNSPLHF.

The sample holds a few counts of this clonotype. The rearrangement joins TRBV18 to TRBJ2-3, with 7 positions matching TRBD2. V was clipped by 3 bases and J by 2 bases; unmatched bases: 8. Germline lookup yields CDR1 KGHSH and CDR2 LQKENI. The CDR3 has 16 amino acids. The CDR3 region is CASSPMASGNTDTQYF. CDR3 in DNA: TGTGCCAGCTCACCCATGGCTAGCGGAAACACAGATACGCAGTATTTT.

The V gene is TRBV14, the J gene TRBJ2-7; the D is unclear. With the DNA end fitting TRBJ2-5 better, the J assignment may be wrong. The CDR3 contains 13 residues. Germline CDR1 SGHDN, CDR2 FVKESK. CDR3 amino acids: CASSTHNLGTQYF. CDR3 DNA: TGTGCCAGCAGTACCCACAATCTCGGGACCCAGTACTTC.

This chain connects TRBV20-1 to TRBJ1-1; 10 bases are shared with TRBD1. Germline CDR1 DFQATT, CDR2 SNEGSKA (reference sequence). The trim removed 1 base at V and 8 bases at J, leaving 4 bases unmatched. The CDR3 is 13 amino acids. The chain's CDR3 is CSARGQGAMEAFF. The DNA of the CDR3 is TGCAGTGCTAGAGGACAGGGGGCTATGGAAGCTTTCTTT.

This clonotype was counted between two and nine times. The chain joins TRBV20-1 to TRBJ2-5, with TRBD2 identical over 7 bases. With the DNA end fitting TRBJ2-7 better, the J assignment may be wrong. CDR1 is DFQATT and CDR2 is SNEGSKA in the germline V gene (reference sequence). The CDR3 extends over 13 amino acids. CDR3 sequence reads: CSARPLLAYEQYF. DNA for the CDR3: TGCAGTGCTAGACCTTTACTAGCGTACGAGCAGTACTTC.

The chain links TRBV20-1 to TRBJ2-5; perhaps TRBD2 as D (5 bases). The V gene lost 1 base and the J gene lost 3 bases, with 6 bases spanning the gap. The CDR3 runs to 12 residues. CDR1 and CDR2 (germline): DFQATT, SNEGSKA (reference sequence). CDR3 in amino acids: CSARVGKETQYF. In DNA form, the CDR3 reads TGCAGTGCTAGAGTCGGGAAAGAGACCCAGTACTTC.

There are a few counts of this clonotype. V is TRBV7-7 and J is TRBJ2-7; D remains ambiguous. The CDR3 is 11 amino acids. CDR1 is SSHAT, CDR2 FNYEAQ, per germline (reference sequence). As DNA, the CDR3 is TGTGCTAGCCTTCTGGTCTACGAGCAGTACTTC. As protein: CASLLVYEQYF.

The V call is TRBV5-1, the J call TRBJ2-7, with a weak D call TRBD1 (5 bases). Trimming left V 7 bases short and J 3 bases short, with 14 bases between. Per germline, CDR1 SGHRS and CDR2 YFSETQ. The CDR3 sequence is 13 residues long. The CDR3 sequence is CASHGQGNYEQYF. The CDR3 DNA reads TGCGCCAGCCATGGGCAGGGAAACTACGAGCAGTACTTC.

Ten or more counts support this clonotype. V gene TRBV15 combines with J gene TRBJ1-2; 8 bases map to TRBD1. Germline V lookup: CDR1 LNHNV, CDR2 YYDKDF (reference sequence). This CDR3 region has 17 residues. Germline trimming cut 0 bases from V and 2 bases from J; bases unmatched to any gene: 8. The CDR3, as DNA: TGTGCCACCAGCAGAGATCTTGGCTACAGGGGGAACTATGGCTACACCTTC. Residues: CATSRDLGYRGNYGYTF.

V is TRBV9 and J is TRBJ2-7, with 7 bases lining up with TRBD1. The CDR3 is made up of 17 amino acids. Germline V lookup: CDR1 SGDLS, CDR2 YYNGEE. V lost 3 bases to trimming and J lost 5 bases; unmatched junction nucleotides: 17. In DNA form, the CDR3 reads TGTGCCAGCAGCGCCCGTCCGACAGGGAGAGTCGTCGACGAGCAGTACTTC. Amino acids: CASSARPTGRVVDEQYF.

This sequence joins TRBV2 and TRBJ2-5; TRBD2 matches at 10 bases. The junction had 12 bases not matched to a gene; V was cut back by 6 bases and J by 11 bases. CDR1 and CDR2 (germline): SNHLY, FYNNEI. There are 14 residues in the CDR3. CDR3 coding DNA: TGTGCCAGCAGGGCTAGCGGGAGTACGAATGAGCAGTACTTC. This encodes CASRASGSTNEQYF.

The J gene is TRBJ2-5, the V gene TRBV12-3 or TRBV12-4, with 7 bases fitting TRBD1. The closer fit of TRBJ2-7 to the DNA end suggests the J call may be wrong. This CDR3 is 13 amino acids long. The CDR3, as DNA: TGTGCCAGCAGTGAGAGGGGGCTGGACGAGCAGTACTTC. Its translation is CASSERGLDEQYF.